Shown below are 32 T cell receptor beta chains from a single sample sequenced in a study of cytomegalovirus exposure and HLA in healthy donors. The study ran its PCR with 60 Vbeta and 13 Jbeta primers. Method: immunoSEQ multiplex PCR; TCRdb's copy keeps in-frame clones and lacks some. The sample includes around 190,000 clones, over 65% seen only once; the top ten take about 3%. Sample: PBMCs. The receptors shown here come from a middle-aged man in good health and CMV-seropositive.

This clone was observed a single time. The V and J genes are TRBV7-2 and TRBJ1-1, with D possibly being TRBD1 (6 bases). V gave up 5 bases and J gave up 6 bases, with 16 bases separating them. The CDR3 covers 14 residues. The germline gives CDR1 SGHTA, CDR2 FQGNSA. CDR3 region: CASSTEGGGAEAFF. The CDR3 DNA reads TGTGCCAGCAGCACAGAGGGGGGAGGGGCTGAAGCTTTCTTT. The full variable domain, completed using reference TRBV7-2 and TRBJ1-1, is GAGVSQSPSNKVTEKGKDVELRCDPISGHTALYWYRQSLGQGLEFLIYFQGNSAPDKSGLPSDRFSAERTGGSVSTLTIQRTQQEDSAVYLCASSTEGGGAEAFFGQGTRLTVV.

The genes are TRBV10-3 and TRBJ2-1; 7 bases are shared with TRBD2. Germline V CDR1 and CDR2: ENHRY, SYGVKD. The junction had 10 bases not matched to a gene; V was cut back by 2 bases and J by 0 bases. This CDR3 region has 18 residues. The CDR3 spells CAISEEIKRGNSYNEQFF. CDR3 sequence (DNA): TGTGCCATCAGTGAGGAAATCAAGCGGGGTAACTCCTACAATGAGCAGTTCTTC.

The chain joins TRBV19 to TRBJ1-2, with TRBD1 matching over 11 bases. With V trimmed by 5 bases and J by 3 bases, 5 bases remained unmatched. CDR1 and CDR2 (germline): LNHDA, SQIVND (reference sequence). The CDR3 covers 15 residues. CDR3 sequence reads: CASSADRGRHYGYTF. The CDR3 DNA is TGTGCCAGTAGTGCGGACAGGGGGCGTCACTATGGCTACACCTTC.

The genes are TRBV7-3 and TRBJ2-3; D gene ambiguous. With 0 bases removed from V and 5 bases from J, the gap between germline ends came to 12 bases. CDR1 SGHTA and CDR2 FQGTGA come from the germline V gene. This CDR3 contains 15 residues. The CDR3 sequence: CASSLTRSIQDTQYF. CDR3 in DNA: TGTGCCAGCAGCTTAACGAGGAGTATCCAAGATACGCAGTATTTT.

The chain uses TRBV7-2 and TRBJ1-5; D may be TRBD1 (5 bases). Germline V lookup: CDR1 SGHTA, CDR2 FQGNSA. V lost 5 bases and J lost 2, with 13 bases in between. The CDR3 extends over 15 amino acids. The CDR3 spells CASSLGTSGNQPQHF. CDR3 DNA sequence: TGTGCCAGCAGCCTAGGGACTTCCGGCAATCAGCCCCAGCATTTT.

The chain is built from TRBV18 and TRBJ2-2; 14 bases agree with TRBD2. Losses at the gene ends were 5 bases for V and 5 bases for J; bases not matched to a gene: 13. Germline CDR1 and CDR2: KGHSH and LQKENI. This CDR3 comprises 19 residues. CDR3 in DNA: TGTGCCAGCTCATCCAAGGGACTAGCGGGAGAAGGGACTACCGGGGAGCTGTTTTTT. Its protein product is CASSSKGLAGEGTTGELFF.

J is TRBJ2-7 and V is TRBV5-1, with D perhaps TRBD1 (6 bases). Trimming removed 2 bases from V and 6 bases from J, with 6 bases in between. Germline-derived CDR1 and CDR2 are SGHRS and YFSETQ. The CDR3 spans 11 residues. The DNA of the CDR3 is TGCGCCAGCAGCTTCAGGGGCGAGCAGTACTTC. Its protein is CASSFRGEQYF.

This chain connects TRBV7-2 to TRBJ2-5; the match to TRBD2 covers 10 bases. The tail of the sequence fits TRBJ2-7 better, so the J call may be wrong. CDR1 SGHTA and CDR2 FQGNSA come from the germline V gene. There are 19 residues in the CDR3. In nucleotides, the CDR3 is TGTGCCAGCAGCTTTGACCTGGTCCCCATAGCGGGAGGCCCCTACGAGCAGTACTTC. The encoded protein is CASSFDLVPIAGGPYEQYF.

The chain carries TRBV15 and TRBJ1-5; tentative D call: TRBD1 (5 bases). V was cut by 0 bases and J by 3 bases, with 9 bases left in between. Germline CDR1 LNHNV, CDR2 YYDKDF (reference sequence). This CDR3 has 15 amino acids. In DNA form, the CDR3 reads TGTGCCACCAGCAGAGACGGGGGAAACAATCAGCCCCAGCATTTT. This encodes CATSRDGGNNQPQHF.

This chain joins TRBV9 and TRBJ2-1; D gene uncertain. Germline V gene sequence: CDR1 SGDLS, CDR2 YYNGEE. CDR3 length equals 13 residues. The germline V and J ends were trimmed by 0 bases and 4 bases, with 5 bases remaining between them. CDR3 in amino acids: CASSVAVYNEQFF. For the CDR3, the DNA is TGTGCCAGCAGCGTAGCCGTTTACAATGAGCAGTTCTTC. Supplemented by reference TRBV9 and TRBJ2-1, the full variable domain reads DSGVTQTPKHLITATGQRVTLRCSPRSGDLSVYWYQQSLDQGLQFLIQYYNGEERAKGNILERFSAQQFPDLHSELNLSSLELGDSALYFCASSVAVYNEQFFGPGTRLTVL.

This rearrangement joins TRBV4-3 to TRBJ2-6; 7 bases map to TRBD2. Germline V gene data show CDR1 as LGHNA and CDR2 as YSLEER. CDR3 length equals 15 residues. V lost 4 bases and J lost 3; bases outside the gene matches: 3. The DNA of the CDR3 is TGCGCCAGCAGCCTGCGGGGGAGTGGGGCCAACGTCCTGACTTTC. Translating gives CASSLRGSGANVLTF.

This clone was counted a single time. The V gene is TRBV27, the J gene TRBJ2-1; 9 positions match TRBD1. The V segment lost 8 bases and the J segment 10 bases; nucleotides outside the gene matches: 6. The CDR3 runs 12 residues. Looked up from germline, CDR1 is MNHEY and CDR2 is SMNVEV (reference sequence). The CDR3 sequence: CASGRTGVEQFF. The CDR3, as DNA: TGTGCCAGCGGACGGACAGGGGTCGAGCAGTTCTTC.

The chain carries TRBV12-5 and TRBJ1-5; 9 nucleotides match TRBD1. This CDR3 region has 20 residues. The junction had 17 bases not matched to a gene; V was cut back by 5 bases and J by 0 bases. CDR1 is LGHNT and CDR2 is FRNRAP in the germline V gene. The CDR3 sequence: CASGTIPGTGTYNSNQPQHF. For the CDR3, the DNA is TGTGCTAGTGGTACTATTCCCGGGACAGGGACTTATAATAGCAATCAGCCCCAGCATTTT.

The CDR3 spells CSPWGDEQYF. The CDR3 coding sequence is TGCAGTCCATGGGGGGACGAGCAGTACTTC. The chain recombines TRBV20-1 with TRBJ2-7; a possible D gene is TRBD2 (6 bases). This CDR3 is built from 10 residues. Germline lookup yields CDR1 DFQATT and CDR2 SNEGSKA (reference sequence). V was clipped by 8 bases and J by 5 bases, with 10 bases between them.

This rearrangement joins TRBV27 to TRBJ1-1; 7 nucleotides agree with TRBD1. The germline V gene has CDR1 MNHEY and CDR2 SMNVEV (reference sequence). The CDR3 has 15 residues. V trimming: 2 bases; J trimming: 2 bases; junction bases outside the gene matches: 5. In DNA form, the CDR3 reads TGTGCCAGCAGTTTAAGGGACAGCCTCAACACTGAAGCTTTCTTT. The encoded protein is CASSLRDSLNTEAFF.

This sequence joins TRBV9 and TRBJ2-7; 8 bases match TRBD2. CDR1 is SGDLS, CDR2 YYNGEE, per germline. The CDR3 has 18 amino acids. V lost 4 bases and J lost 5; bases outside the gene matches: 20. CDR3 sequence: CASSPSRGSGTRFHEQYF. The DNA for the CDR3 is TGTGCCAGCAGCCCCTCGCGGGGTAGCGGGACAAGGTTCCACGAGCAGTACTTC.

This chain joins TRBV5-4 and TRBJ2-2; D possibly corresponds to TRBD1 (7 bases). CDR1 and CDR2 from the germline V gene are SGHNT and YYREEE (reference sequence). This CDR3 spans 15 amino acids. Trimming shortened V by 6 bases and J by 7 bases, and 19 bases separated the two germline ends. This CDR3 reads CASNDLEGADGELFF. The DNA for the CDR3 is TGTGCCAGCAACGACTTGGAGGGGGCGGACGGGGAGCTGTTTTTT.

The chain recombines TRBV19 with TRBJ1-2; tentative D call: TRBD1 (6 bases). The CDR3 has 14 residues. V was shortened by 7 bases and J by 7 bases, with 19 bases between the two germline ends. Looked up from germline, CDR1 is LNHDA and CDR2 is SQIVND (reference sequence). CDR3: CASTIQGLLTGYTF. CDR3 DNA: TGTGCCAGTACCATACAGGGCCTCCTAACTGGCTACACCTTC.

This clone has just a few counts. The chain couples TRBV10-3 to TRBJ1-2; 7 bases are a match to TRBD1. Trimming at V came to 2 bases and at J to 4 bases, leaving 7 bases not matched to a gene. This CDR3 contains 15 residues. Looked up from germline, CDR1 is ENHRY and CDR2 is SYGVKD. DNA of the CDR3: TGTGCCATCAGTGAGCGATGGGGACAGAGCTATGGCTACACCTTC. Amino acids: CAISERWGQSYGYTF.

The CDR3 sequence is CASTLRDFSTDTQYF. CDR3 sequence (DNA): TGCGCCAGCACCCTTCGGGACTTCAGCACAGATACGCAGTATTTT. The chain couples TRBV4-1 to TRBJ2-3; maybe TRBD2 (6 bases). The CDR3 covers 15 residues. V dropped 7 bases and J dropped 0 bases, with 14 bases sitting between them. CDR1 is MGHRA, CDR2 YSYEKL, per germline.

This chain links TRBV7-2 with TRBJ1-2; possibly TRBD1 for D (6 bases). CDR3 length equals 13 residues. Deletions cut 6 bases from V and 0 bases from J, with 8 bases between. Looked up from germline, CDR1 is SGHTA and CDR2 is FQGNSA. CDR3 protein: CASRGAPNYGYTF. DNA of the CDR3: TGTGCCAGCAGGGGGGCCCCTAACTATGGCTACACCTTC.

V is TRBV2 and J is TRBJ2-3, with unresolved D. This CDR3 contains 11 residues. Trimming took off 8 bases at V and 6 bases at J, with 9 bases between the two ends. CDR1 is SNHLY and CDR2 is FYNNEI in the germline V gene. CDR3 residues: CASSRADTQYF. The CDR3 region has the DNA TGTGCCAGCTCCCGTGCGGATACGCAGTATTTT.

This clone has just one count. The chain links TRBV6-4 to TRBJ2-1; D not resolved. Germline CDR1 MRHNA, CDR2 SNTAGT. V shed 6 bases and J shed 4 bases, with 10 bases lying between them. The CDR3 loop spans 13 amino acids. CDR3: CASSVSIYNEQFF. For the CDR3, the DNA is TGTGCCAGCAGCGTGTCTATTTACAATGAGCAGTTCTTC.

The V and J genes are TRBV6-1 and TRBJ1-3, with no clear D. The CDR3 consists of 15 residues. Between the trimmed V and J ends, which lost 5 bases and 0 bases, there was a span of 11 bases. Per germline, CDR1 MNHNS and CDR2 SASEGT. The CDR3 protein is CASSSAANSGNTIYF. The CDR3 bases are TGTGCCAGCAGTAGTGCGGCTAACTCTGGAAACACCATATATTTT.

This clone has just one count. The chain is built from TRBV19 and TRBJ1-4; 7 positions match TRBD1. The V segment lost 5 bases and the J segment 7 bases; nucleotides outside the gene matches: 10. The CDR3 totals 15 residues. In germline, CDR1 is LNHDA, CDR2 SQIVND (reference sequence). This CDR3 reads CASSPQGSRREKLFF. The CDR3 DNA follows: TGTGCCAGTAGTCCACAGGGGTCCCGGCGTGAAAAACTGTTTTTT.

This rearrangement joins TRBV7-9 to TRBJ2-5; D is possibly TRBD2 (6 bases). V was cut by 2 bases and J by 0 bases, with 10 bases left in between. This CDR3 has 15 amino acids. CDR1 is SEHNR and CDR2 is FQNEAQ in the germline V gene (reference sequence). The CDR3 loop is CASSLRWGDQETQYF. DNA for the CDR3: TGTGCCAGCAGCTTAAGGTGGGGGGACCAAGAGACCCAGTACTTC.

The DNA of the CDR3 is TGTGCCACCTTCGGTCGACCAGGTCTGAACACTGAAGCTTTCTTT. It specifies CATFGRPGLNTEAFF. The chain couples TRBV2 to TRBJ1-1; D is unclear. CDR1 is SNHLY, CDR2 FYNNEI, per germline. Deletions cut 10 bases from V and 0 bases from J, with 18 bases between. The CDR3 consists of 15 residues.

The chain recombines TRBV27 with TRBJ2-2; 10 bases map to TRBD2. With V trimmed by 5 bases and J by 4 bases, 4 bases remained unmatched. The V gene's germline CDR1 is MNHEY and CDR2 SMNVEV (reference sequence). CDR3 length: 15 amino acids. CDR3 protein: CASSGLAAGTGELFF. CDR3 in DNA: TGTGCCAGCAGTGGACTAGCGGCCGGCACCGGGGAGCTGTTTTTT.

The V gene is TRBV14, the J gene TRBJ2-1, with a tentative D call TRBD2 (5 bases). The CDR3 totals 16 residues. CDR1 is SGHDN and CDR2 is FVKESK in the germline V gene. V lost 3 bases, J lost 4 bases, and 16 bases lay in between. The CDR3: CASSHEADSRYNEQFF. CDR3 bases: TGTGCCAGCAGCCATGAGGCGGACTCTCGTTACAATGAGCAGTTCTTC.

The V gene is TRBV28, the J gene TRBJ2-7, with D tentatively TRBD2 (6 bases). The germline V gene encodes CDR1 MDHEN and CDR2 SYDVKM. V lost 6 bases, J lost 3 bases, and 15 bases lay in between. The CDR3 has 14 residues. The CDR3 DNA sequence: TGTGCCAGCAGCCCGAGGCGGGACCACTACGAGCAGTACTTC. This encodes CASSPRRDHYEQYF.

The rearrangement uses TRBV27 and TRBJ1-2; 10 nucleotides match TRBD1. Germline CDR1 reads MNHEY; CDR2 reads SMNVEV (reference sequence). Trimming took 3 bases from V and 4 from J; bases not matched to a gene: 8. CDR3 length equals 16 residues. In DNA form, the CDR3 reads TGTGCCAGCAGTTTTACCGGGACAGGGGAGGGCTATGGCTACACCTTC. Translated: CASSFTGTGEGYGYTF.

This chain's CDR3 is CASSTGTSGPPQQFF. The CDR3 coding sequence is TGTGCCAGCAGCACCGGGACTAGCGGCCCCCCTCAGCAGTTCTTC. The chain uses TRBV7-9 and TRBJ2-1; TRBD2 matches 11 bases. Germline lookup yields CDR1 SEHNR and CDR2 FQNEAQ (reference sequence). CDR3 length equals 15 residues. V gave up 5 bases and J gave up 11 bases; unmatched junction bases: 11.